One sample yielded the 9 T cell receptor beta chains listed below, sequenced in a study of chemoradiotherapy in HPV16-positive cancers. Sequencing was performed with immunoSEQ multiplex PCR; in TCRdb, only in-frame clones are kept and a portion is missing. Of a few thousand clones listed, 86% are singletons. Sequenced material: tumor tissue, taken from a patient who underwent chemoradiotherapy. These receptors originate from a human donor with HPV-associated anogenital cancer.

The chain uses TRBV30 and TRBJ2-1; D possibly corresponds to TRBD1 (6 bases). The length of the CDR3 is 14 residues. The germline CDR1 and CDR2 sequences are GTSNPN and SVGIG (reference sequence). The V end lost 3 bases, the J end lost 10 bases, and 19 bases lay between the germline ends. In nucleotides, the CDR3 is TGTGCCTGGAGCGATCCGACAGGTATGAGAGAGCAGTTCTTC. It encodes CAWSDPTGMREQFF.

V is TRBV29-1 and J is TRBJ2-7; 11 bases match TRBD2. Per the germline V gene, CDR1 is SQVTM and CDR2 is ANQGSEA. The CDR3 consists of 13 residues. V lost 4 bases, J lost 3 bases, and 2 bases stayed unmatched. CDR3 nucleotide sequence: TGCAGCGTTGTAACTAGCGGGGGCTACGAGCAGTACTTC. Translated: CSVVTSGGYEQYF.

Only one count was recorded for this clone. The chain couples TRBV5-6 to TRBJ2-5; 11 nucleotides match TRBD1. V gave up 4 bases and J gave up 4 bases; unmatched junction bases: 3. Germline lookup yields CDR1 SGHDT and CDR2 YYEEEE. The CDR3 runs 14 residues. CDR3 residues: CASSGQGAGETQYF. The CDR3 DNA is TGTGCCAGCAGCGGACAGGGGGCGGGAGAGACCCAGTACTTC.

The chain uses TRBV19 and TRBJ1-2; D perhaps matches TRBD1 (6 bases). V was clipped by 7 bases and J by 3 bases, with 21 bases between them. The CDR3 has 16 amino acids. Per the germline V gene, CDR1 is LNHDA and CDR2 is SQIVND (reference sequence). The CDR3 region has the DNA TGTGCCAGTACCCCGTCCCCCGGGGGCGATTACTATGGCTACACCTTC. Translating gives CASTPSPGGDYYGYTF. Full variable domain (outside the CDR3, taken from reference TRBV19 and TRBJ1-2): DGGITQSPKYLFRKEGQNVTLSCEQNLNHDAMYWYRQDPGQGLRLIYYSQIVNDFQKGDIAEGYSVSREKKESFPLTVTSAQKNPTAFYLCASTPSPGGDYYGYTFGSGTRLTVV.

The chain is built from TRBV11-3 and TRBJ2-1; 10 nucleotides line up with TRBD2. Germline V gives CDR1 SGHNT, CDR2 YENEEA. V was clipped by 5 bases and J by 8 bases; unmatched bases: 6. This CDR3 contains 14 residues. This chain's CDR3 is CASSRAGGPDEQFF. CDR3 DNA: TGTGCCAGCAGCCGAGCGGGAGGGCCGGATGAGCAGTTCTTC. Using reference TRBV11-3 and TRBJ2-1 for the parts outside the CDR3, the full variable domain is EAGVVQSPRYKIIEKKQPVAFWCNPISGHNTLYWYLQNLGQGPELLIRYENEEAVDDSQLPKDRFSAERLKGVDSTLKIQPAELGDSAVYLCASSRAGGPDEQFFGPGTRLTVL.

This chain uses TRBV6-6 with TRBJ1-2; D perhaps matches TRBD1 (6 bases). Trimming stripped 2 bases from V and 2 bases from J, with 9 bases between. CDR1 and CDR2 (germline): MNHNY, SVGAGI (reference sequence). CDR3 length: 14 residues. The CDR3 is CASSYKGENYGYTF. The CDR3 nucleotides are TGTGCCAGCAGTTACAAGGGGGAGAACTATGGCTACACCTTC.

The chain recombines TRBV7-2 with TRBJ1-2; no clear D gene. Trimming stripped 5 bases from V and 7 bases from J, with 20 bases between. The CDR3 is 15 residues long. Per the germline V gene, CDR1 is SGHTA and CDR2 is FQGNSA. Here the CDR3 reads CASSRRGPEWGGYTF. CDR3 DNA sequence: TGTGCCAGCAGCCGAAGAGGGCCAGAATGGGGTGGCTACACCTTC.

V and J are TRBV27 and TRBJ1-2; D perhaps matches TRBD1 (6 bases). Trimming pared 1 base from V and 7 bases from J, leaving 16 bases between. Germline CDR1 MNHEY, CDR2 SMNVEV (reference sequence). This CDR3 has 15 residues. CDR3 DNA: TGTGCCAGCAGTTTATTTAGTCAGGGGCCTTTTGGCTACACCTTC. This translates into CASSLFSQGPFGYTF.

The rearrangement links TRBV28 to TRBJ1-5; D possibly corresponds to TRBD1 (5 bases). CDR3 length equals 15 residues. V was trimmed by 3 bases and J by 5 bases, leaving 14 bases between them. Germline lookup yields CDR1 MDHEN and CDR2 SYDVKM. CDR3 region: CASSFGGEIHQPQHF. The CDR3 region has the DNA TGTGCCAGCAGTTTCGGGGGGGAGATTCATCAGCCCCAGCATTTT.